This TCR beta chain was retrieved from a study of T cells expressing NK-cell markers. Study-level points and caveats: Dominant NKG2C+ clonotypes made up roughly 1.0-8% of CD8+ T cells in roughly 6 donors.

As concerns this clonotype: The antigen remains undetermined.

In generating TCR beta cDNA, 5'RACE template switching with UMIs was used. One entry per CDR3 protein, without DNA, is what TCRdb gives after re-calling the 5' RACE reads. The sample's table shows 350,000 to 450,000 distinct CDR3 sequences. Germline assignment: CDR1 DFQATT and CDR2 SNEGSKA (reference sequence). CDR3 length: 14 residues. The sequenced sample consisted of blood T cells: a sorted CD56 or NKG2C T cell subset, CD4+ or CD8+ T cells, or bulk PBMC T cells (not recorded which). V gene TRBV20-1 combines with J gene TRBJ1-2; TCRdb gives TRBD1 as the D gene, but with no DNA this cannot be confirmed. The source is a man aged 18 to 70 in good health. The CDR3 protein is CSAQQRQGDYGYTF.